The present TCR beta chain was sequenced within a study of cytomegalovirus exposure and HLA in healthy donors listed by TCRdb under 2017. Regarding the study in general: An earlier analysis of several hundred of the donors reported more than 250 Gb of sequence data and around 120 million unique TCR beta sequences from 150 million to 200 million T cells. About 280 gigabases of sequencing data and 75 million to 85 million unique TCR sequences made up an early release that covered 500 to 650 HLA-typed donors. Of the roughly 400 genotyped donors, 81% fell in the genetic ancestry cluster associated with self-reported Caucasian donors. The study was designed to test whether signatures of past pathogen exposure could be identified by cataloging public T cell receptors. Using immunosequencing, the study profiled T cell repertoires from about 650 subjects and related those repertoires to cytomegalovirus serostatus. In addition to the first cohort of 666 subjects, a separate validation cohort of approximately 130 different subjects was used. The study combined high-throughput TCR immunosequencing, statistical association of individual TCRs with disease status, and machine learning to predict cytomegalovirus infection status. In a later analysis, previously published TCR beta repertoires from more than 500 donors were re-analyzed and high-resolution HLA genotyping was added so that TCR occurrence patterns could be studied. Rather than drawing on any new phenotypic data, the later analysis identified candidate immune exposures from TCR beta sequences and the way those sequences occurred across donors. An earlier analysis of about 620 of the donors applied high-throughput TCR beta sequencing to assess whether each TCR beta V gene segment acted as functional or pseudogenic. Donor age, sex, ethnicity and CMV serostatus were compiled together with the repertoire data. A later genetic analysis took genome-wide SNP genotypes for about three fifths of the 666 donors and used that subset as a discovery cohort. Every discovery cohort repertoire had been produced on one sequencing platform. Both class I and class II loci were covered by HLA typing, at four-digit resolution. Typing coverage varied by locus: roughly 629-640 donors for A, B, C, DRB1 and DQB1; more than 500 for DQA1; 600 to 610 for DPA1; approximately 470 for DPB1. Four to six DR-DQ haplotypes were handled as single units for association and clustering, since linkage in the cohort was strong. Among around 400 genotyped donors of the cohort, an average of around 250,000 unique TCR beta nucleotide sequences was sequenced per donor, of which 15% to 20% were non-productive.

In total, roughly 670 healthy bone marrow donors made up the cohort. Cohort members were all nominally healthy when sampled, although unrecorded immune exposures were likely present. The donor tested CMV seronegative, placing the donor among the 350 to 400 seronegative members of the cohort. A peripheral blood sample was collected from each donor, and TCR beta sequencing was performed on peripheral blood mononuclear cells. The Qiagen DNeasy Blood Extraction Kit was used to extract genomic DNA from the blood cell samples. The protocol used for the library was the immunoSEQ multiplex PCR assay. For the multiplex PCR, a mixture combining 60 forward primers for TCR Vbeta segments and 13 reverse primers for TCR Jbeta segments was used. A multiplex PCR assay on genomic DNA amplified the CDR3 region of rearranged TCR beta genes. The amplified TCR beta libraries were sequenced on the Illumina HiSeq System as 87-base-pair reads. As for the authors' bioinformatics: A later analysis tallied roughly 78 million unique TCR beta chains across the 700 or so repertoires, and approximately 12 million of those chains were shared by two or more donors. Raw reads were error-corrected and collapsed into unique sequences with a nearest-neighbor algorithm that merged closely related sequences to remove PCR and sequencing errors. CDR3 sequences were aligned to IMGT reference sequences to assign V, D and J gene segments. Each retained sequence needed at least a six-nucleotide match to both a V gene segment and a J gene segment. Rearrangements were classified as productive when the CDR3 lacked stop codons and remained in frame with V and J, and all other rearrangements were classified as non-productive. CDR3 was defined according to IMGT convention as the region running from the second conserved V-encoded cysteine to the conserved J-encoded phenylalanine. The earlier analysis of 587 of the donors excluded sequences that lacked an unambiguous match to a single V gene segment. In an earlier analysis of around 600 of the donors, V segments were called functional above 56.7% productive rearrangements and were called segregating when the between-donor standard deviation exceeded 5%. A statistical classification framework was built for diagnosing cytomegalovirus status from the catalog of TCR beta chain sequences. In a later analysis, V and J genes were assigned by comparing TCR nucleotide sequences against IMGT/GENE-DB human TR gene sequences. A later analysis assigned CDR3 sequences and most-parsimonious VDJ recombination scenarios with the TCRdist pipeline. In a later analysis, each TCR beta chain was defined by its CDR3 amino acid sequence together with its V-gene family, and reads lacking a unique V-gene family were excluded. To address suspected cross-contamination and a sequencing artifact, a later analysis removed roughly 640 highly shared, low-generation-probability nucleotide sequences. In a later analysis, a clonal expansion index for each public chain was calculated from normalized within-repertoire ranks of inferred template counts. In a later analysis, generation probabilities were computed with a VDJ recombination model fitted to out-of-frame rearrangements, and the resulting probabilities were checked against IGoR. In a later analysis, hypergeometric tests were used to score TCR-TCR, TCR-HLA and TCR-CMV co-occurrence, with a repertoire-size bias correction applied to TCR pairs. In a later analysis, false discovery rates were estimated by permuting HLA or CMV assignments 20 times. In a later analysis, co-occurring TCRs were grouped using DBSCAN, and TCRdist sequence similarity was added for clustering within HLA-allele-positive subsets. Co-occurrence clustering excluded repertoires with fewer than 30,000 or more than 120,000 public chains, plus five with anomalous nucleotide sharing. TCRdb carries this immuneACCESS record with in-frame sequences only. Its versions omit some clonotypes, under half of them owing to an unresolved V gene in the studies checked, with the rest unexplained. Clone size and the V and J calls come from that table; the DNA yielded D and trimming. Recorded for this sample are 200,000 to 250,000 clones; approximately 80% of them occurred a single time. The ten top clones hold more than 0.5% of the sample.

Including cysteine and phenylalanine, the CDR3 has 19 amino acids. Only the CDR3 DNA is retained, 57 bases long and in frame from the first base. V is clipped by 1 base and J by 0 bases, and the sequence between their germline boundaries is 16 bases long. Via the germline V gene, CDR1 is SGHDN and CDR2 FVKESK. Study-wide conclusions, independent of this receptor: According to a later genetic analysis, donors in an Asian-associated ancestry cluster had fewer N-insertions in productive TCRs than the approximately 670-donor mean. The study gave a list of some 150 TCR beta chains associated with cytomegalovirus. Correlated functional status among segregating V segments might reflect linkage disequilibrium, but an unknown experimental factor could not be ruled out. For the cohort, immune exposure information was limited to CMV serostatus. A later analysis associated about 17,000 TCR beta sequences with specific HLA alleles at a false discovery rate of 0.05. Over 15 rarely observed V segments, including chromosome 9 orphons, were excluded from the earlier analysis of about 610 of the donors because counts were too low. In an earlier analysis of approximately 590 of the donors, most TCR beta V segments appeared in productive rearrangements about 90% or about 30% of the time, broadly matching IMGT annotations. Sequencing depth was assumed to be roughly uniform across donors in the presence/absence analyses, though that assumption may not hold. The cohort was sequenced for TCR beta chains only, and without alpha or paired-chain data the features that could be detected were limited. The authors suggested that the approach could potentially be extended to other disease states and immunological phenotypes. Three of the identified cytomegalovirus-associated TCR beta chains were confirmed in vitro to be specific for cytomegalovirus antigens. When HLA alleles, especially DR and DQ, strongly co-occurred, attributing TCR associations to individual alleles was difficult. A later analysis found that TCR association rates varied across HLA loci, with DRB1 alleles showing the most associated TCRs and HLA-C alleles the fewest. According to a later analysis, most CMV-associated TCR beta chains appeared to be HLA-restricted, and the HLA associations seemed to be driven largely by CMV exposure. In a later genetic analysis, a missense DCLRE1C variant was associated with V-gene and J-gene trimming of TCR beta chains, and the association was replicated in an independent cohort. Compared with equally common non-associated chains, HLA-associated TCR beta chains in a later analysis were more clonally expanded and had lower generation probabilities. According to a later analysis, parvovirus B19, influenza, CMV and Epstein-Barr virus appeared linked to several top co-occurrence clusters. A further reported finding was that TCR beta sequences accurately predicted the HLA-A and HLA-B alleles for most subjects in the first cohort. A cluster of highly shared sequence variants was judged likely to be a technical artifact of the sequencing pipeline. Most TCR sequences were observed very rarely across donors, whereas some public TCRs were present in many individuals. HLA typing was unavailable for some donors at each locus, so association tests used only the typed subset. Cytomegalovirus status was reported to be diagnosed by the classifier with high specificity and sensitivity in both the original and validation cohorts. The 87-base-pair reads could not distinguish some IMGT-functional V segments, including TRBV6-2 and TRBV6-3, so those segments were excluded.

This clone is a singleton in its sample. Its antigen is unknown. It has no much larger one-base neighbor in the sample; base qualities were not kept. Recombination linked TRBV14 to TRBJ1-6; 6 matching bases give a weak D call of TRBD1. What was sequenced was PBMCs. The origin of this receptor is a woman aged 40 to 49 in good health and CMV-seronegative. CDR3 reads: CASSQARTDVLSYNSPLHF. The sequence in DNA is TGTGCCAGCAGCCAAGCTAGGACAGATGTCCTCTCCTATAATTCACCCCTCCACTTT. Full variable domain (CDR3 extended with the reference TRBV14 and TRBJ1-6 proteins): EAGVTQFPSHSVIEKGQTVTLRCDPISGHDNLYWYRRVMGKEIKFLLHFVKESKQDESGMPNNRFLAERTGGTYSTLKVQPAELEDSGVYFCASSQARTDVLSYNSPLHFGNGTRLTVT.